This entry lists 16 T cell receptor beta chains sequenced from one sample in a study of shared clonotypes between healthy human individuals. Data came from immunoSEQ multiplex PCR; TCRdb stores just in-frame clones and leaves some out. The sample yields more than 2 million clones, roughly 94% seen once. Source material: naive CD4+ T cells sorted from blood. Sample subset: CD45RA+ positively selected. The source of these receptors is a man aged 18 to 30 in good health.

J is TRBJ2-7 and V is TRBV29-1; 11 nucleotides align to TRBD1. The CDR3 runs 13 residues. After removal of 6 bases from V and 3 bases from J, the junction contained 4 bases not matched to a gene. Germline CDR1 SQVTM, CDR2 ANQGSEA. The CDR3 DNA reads TGCAGCGTCGGACAGGGGGCTGTCTACGAGCAGTACTTC. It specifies CSVGQGAVYEQYF.

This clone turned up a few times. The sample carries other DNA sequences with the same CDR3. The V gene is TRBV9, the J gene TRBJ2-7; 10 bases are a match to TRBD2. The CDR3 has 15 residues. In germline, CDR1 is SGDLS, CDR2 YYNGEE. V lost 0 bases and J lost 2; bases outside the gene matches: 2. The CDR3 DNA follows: TGTGCCAGCAGCGTAGGGACTAGCGGACCCTACGAGCAGTACTTC. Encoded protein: CASSVGTSGPYEQYF.

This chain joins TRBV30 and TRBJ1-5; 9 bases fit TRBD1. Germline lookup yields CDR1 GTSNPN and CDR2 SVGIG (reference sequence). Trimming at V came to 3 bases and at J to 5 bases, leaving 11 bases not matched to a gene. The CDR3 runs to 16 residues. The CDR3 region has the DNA TGTGCCTGGAGGCCATTCGGACAGGGGAGGGATCAGCCCCAGCATTTT. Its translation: CAWRPFGQGRDQPQHF.

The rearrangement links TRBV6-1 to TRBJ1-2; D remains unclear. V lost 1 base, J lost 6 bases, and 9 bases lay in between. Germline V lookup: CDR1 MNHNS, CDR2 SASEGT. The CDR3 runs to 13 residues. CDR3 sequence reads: CASSEVGPDGYTF. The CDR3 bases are TGTGCCAGCAGTGAAGTCGGACCCGATGGCTACACCTTC.

The DNA of the CDR3 is TGTGCCAGCAGCCAAGAAGAGCTAGTTGTGCAGTACTTC. It translates to CASSQEELVVQYF. The genes are TRBV14 and TRBJ2-7; D ambiguous. The V gene lost 0 bases and the J gene lost 9 bases, with 12 bases spanning the gap. The CDR3 extends over 13 amino acids. Per germline, CDR1 SGHDN and CDR2 FVKESK.

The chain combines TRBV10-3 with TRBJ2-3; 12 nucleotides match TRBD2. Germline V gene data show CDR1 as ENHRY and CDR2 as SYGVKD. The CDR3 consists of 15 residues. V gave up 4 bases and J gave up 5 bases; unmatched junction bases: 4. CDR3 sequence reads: CAISGLAGVKDTQYF. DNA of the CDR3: TGTGCCATCAGTGGACTAGCGGGAGTTAAAGATACGCAGTATTTT.

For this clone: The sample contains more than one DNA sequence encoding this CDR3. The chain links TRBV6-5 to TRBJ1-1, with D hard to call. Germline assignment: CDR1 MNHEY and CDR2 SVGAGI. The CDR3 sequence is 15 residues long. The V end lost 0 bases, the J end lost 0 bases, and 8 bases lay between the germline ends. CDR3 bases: TGTGCCAGCAGTTACTCGGCCAGATTGAACACTGAAGCTTTCTTT. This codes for CASSYSARLNTEAFF.

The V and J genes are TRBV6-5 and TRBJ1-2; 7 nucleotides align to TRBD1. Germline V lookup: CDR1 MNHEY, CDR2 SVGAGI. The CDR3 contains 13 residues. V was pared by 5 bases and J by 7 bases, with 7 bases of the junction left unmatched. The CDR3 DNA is TGTGCCAGCAGTCAACCAGGGGGGGGTGGCTACACCTTC. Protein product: CASSQPGGGGYTF.

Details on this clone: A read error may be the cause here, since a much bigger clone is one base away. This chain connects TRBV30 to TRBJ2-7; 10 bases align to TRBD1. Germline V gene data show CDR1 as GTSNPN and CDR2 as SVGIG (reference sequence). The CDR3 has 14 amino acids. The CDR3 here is CAWDPGQGIYGQYF. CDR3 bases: TGTGCCTGGGATCCGGGACAGGGGATTTACGGGCAGTACTTC.

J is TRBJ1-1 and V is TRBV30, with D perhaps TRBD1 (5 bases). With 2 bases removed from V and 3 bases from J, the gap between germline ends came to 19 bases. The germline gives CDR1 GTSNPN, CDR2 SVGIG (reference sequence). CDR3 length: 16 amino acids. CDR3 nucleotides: TGTGCCTGGAGTACCCGGGGGTCTCCTTGGGACACTGAAGCTTTCTTT. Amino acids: CAWSTRGSPWDTEAFF.

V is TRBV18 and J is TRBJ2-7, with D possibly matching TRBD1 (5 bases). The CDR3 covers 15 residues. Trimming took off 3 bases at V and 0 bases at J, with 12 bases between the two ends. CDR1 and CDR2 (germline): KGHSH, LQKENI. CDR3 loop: CASSPLGAPSYEQYF. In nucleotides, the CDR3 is TGTGCCAGCTCACCTCTTGGGGCACCCTCCTACGAGCAGTACTTC.

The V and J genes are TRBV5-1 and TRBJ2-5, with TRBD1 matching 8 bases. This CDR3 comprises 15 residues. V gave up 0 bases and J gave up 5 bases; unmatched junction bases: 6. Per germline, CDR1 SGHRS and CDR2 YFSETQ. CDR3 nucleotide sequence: TGCGCCAGCAGCTTGGATACAGGGGGATGGGAGACCCAGTACTTC. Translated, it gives CASSLDTGGWETQYF.

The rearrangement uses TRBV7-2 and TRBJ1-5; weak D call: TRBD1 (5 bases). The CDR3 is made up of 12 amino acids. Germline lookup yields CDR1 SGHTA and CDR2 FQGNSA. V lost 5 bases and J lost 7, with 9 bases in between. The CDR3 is CASSIGGQPQHF. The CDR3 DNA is TGTGCCAGCAGCATTGGGGGACAGCCCCAGCATTTT.

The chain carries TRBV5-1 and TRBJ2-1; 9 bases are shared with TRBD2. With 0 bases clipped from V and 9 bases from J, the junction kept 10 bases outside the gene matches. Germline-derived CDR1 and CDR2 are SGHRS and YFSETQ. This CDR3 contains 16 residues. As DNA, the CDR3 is TGCGCCAGCAGCTTGGACGGGACTAGCTTAATTGGTGAGCAGTTCTTC. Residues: CASSLDGTSLIGEQFF. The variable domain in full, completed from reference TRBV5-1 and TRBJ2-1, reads KAGVTQTPRYLIKTRGQQVTLSCSPISGHRSVSWYQQTPGQGLQFLFEYFSETQRNKGNFPGRFSGRQFSNSRSEMNVSTLELGDSALYLCASSLDGTSLIGEQFFGPGTRLTVL.

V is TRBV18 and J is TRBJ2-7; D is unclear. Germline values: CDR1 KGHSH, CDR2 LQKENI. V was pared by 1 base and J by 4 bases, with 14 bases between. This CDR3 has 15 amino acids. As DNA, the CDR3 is TGTGCCAGCTCACCACTCGATGCCAACCCGTACGAGCAGTACTTC. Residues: CASSPLDANPYEQYF. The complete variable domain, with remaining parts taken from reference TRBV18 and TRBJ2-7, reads NAGVMQNPRHLVRRRGQEARLRCSPMKGHSHVYWYRQLPEEGLKFMVYLQKENIIDESGMPKERFSAEFPKEGPSILRIQQVVRGDSAAYFCASSPLDANPYEQYFGPGTRLTVT.

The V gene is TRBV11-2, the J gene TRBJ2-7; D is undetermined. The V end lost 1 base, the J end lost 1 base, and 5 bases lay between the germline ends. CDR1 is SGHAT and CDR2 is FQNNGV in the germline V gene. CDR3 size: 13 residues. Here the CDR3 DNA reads TGTGCCAGCAGCTTAGCCTTTTCCTACGAGCAGTACTTC. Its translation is CASSLAFSYEQYF. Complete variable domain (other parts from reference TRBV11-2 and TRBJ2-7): EAGVAQSPRYKIIEKRQSVAFWCNPISGHATLYWYQQILGQGPKLLIQFQNNGVVDDSQLPKDRFSAERLKGVDSTLKIQPAKLEDSAVYLCASSLAFSYEQYFGPGTRLTVT.